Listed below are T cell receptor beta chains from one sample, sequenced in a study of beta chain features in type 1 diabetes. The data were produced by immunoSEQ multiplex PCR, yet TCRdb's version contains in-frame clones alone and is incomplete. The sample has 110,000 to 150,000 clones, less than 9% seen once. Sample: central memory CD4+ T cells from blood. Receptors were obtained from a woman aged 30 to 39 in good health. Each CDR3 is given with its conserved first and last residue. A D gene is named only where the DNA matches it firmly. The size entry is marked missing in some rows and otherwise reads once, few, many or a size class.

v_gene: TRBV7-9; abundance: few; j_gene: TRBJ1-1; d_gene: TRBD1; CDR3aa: CASSLAGTGRAFF; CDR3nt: TGTGCCAGCAGCTTAGCGGGGACAGGGAGGGCTTTCTTT
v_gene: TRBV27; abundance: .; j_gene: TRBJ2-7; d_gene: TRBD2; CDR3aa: CASSHLSSGYEQYF; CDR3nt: TGTGCCAGCAGTCACCTTTCTAGCGGTTACGAGCAGTACTTC
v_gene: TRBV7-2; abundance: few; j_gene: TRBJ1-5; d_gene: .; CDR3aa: CASRLDGGRNNQPQHF; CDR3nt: TGTGCCAGCCGACTTGACGGGGGGCGAAACAATCAGCCCCAGCATTTT
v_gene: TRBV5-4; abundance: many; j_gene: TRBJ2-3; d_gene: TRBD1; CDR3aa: CASSTPGQGEDTQYF; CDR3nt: TGTGCCAGCAGCACCCCGGGACAGGGTGAAGATACGCAGTATTTT
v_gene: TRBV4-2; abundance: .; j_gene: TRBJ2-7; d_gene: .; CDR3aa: CASSQAGYEQYF; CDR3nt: TGTGCCAGCAGCCAAGCCGGCTACGAGCAGTACTTC
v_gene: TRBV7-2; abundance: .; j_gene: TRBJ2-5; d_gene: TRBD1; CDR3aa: CASSKGTGQTQETQYF; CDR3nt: TGTGCCAGCAGCAAAGGGACGGGACAGACCCAAGAGACCCAGTACTTC
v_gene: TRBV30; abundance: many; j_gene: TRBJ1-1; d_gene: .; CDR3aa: CAWSVGRNTEAFF; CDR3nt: TGTGCCTGGAGCGTAGGGAGGAACACTGAAGCTTTCTTT
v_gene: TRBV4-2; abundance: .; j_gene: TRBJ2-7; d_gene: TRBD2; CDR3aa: CASSSRGTSFSYEQYF; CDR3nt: TGTGCCAGCAGCTCCCGAGGGACTAGCTTCTCCTACGAGCAGTACTTC
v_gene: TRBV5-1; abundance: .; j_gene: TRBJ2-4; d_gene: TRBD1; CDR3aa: CASSPRPGTGINIQYF; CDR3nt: TGCGCCAGCAGCCCCCGGCCGGGGACAGGGATAAACATTCAGTACTTC
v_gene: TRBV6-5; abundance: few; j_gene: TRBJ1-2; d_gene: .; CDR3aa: CASRNPTHYGYTF; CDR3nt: TGTGCCAGCAGGAACCCGACTCACTATGGCTACACCTTC
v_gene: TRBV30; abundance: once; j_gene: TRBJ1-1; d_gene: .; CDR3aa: CAWSRRATGTEAFF; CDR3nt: TGTGCCTGGAGCCGGAGGGCTACGGGCACTGAAGCTTTCTTT
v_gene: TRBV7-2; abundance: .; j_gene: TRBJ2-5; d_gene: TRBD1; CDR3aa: CASSSKTSGQGPQETQYF; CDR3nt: TGTGCCAGCAGCTCAAAAACTTCGGGACAGGGGCCTCAAGAGACCCAGTACTTC
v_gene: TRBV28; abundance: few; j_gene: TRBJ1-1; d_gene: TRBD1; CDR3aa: CASSLNRGNREAFF; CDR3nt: TGTGCCAGCAGTTTAAACAGGGGAAACCGTGAAGCTTTCTTT
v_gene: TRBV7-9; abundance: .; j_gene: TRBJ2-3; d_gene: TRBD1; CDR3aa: CASSQAPAGGMNTQYF; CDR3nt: TGTGCCAGCAGCCAGGCCCCGGCAGGGGGCATGAATACGCAGTATTTT
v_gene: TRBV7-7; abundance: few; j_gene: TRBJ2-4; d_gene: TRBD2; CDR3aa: CAHMGLAGMNAKNIQYF; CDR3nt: TGTGCTCACATGGGACTAGCGGGAATGAATGCCAAAAACATTCAGTACTTC
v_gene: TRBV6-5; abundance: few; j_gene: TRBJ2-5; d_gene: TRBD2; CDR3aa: CASSSRGLAVRETQYF; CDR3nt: TGTGCCAGCAGTTCCCGGGGACTAGCAGTAAGAGAGACCCAGTACTTC
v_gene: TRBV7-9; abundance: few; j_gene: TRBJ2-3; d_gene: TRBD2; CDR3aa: CASSFSGKTDTQYF; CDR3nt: TGTGCCAGCAGCTTTAGCGGGAAAACAGATACGCAGTATTTT
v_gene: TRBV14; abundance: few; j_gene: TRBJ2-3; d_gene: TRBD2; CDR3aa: CASSQLSGVRQDTQYF; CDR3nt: TGTGCCAGCAGCCAACTTAGCGGGGTCCGGCAGGATACGCAGTATTTT
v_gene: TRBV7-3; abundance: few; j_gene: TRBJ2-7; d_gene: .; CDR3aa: CASSLVGKSSEQYF; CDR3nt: TGTGCCAGCAGCTTAGTCGGGAAATCGAGTGAGCAGTACTTC
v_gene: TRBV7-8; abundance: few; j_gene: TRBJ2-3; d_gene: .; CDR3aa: CASSFDVGSADTQYF; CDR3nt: TGTGCCAGCAGCTTCGATGTCGGGAGCGCAGATACGCAGTATTTT
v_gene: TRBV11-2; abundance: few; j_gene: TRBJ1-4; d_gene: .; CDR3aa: CASSHTYTTNEKLFF; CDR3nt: TGTGCCAGCAGTCATACTTATACAACTAATGAAAAACTGTTTTTT
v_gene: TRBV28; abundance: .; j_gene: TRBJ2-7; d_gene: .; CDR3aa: CASSPPGGYEQYF; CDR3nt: TGTGCCAGCAGCCCCCCCGGCGGCTACGAGCAGTACTTC
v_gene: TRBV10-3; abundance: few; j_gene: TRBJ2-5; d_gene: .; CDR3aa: CAISESTFSGETQYF; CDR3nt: TGTGCCATCAGTGAGTCGACTTTTTCTGGAGAGACCCAGTACTTC
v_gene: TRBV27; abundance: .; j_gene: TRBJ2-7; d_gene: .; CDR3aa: CASGFRGSSEQYF; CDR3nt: TGTGCCAGCGGTTTTCGGGGGAGTTCCGAGCAGTACTTC
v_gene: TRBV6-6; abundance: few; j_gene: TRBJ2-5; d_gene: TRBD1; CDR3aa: CASKDRVGLETQYF; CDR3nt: TGTGCCAGCAAGGACAGGGTGGGTTTAGAGACCCAGTACTTC
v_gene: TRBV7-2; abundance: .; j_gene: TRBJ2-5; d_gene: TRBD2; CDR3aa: CASSVGLAVETQYF; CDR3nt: TGTGCCAGCAGCGTCGGACTAGCGGTGGAGACCCAGTACTTC
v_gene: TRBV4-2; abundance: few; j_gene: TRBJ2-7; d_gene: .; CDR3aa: CASSQDAGEYEQYF; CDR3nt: TGTGCCAGCAGCCAAGATGCAGGGGAATACGAGCAGTACTTC
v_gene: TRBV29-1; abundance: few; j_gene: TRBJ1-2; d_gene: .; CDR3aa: CSATSTNYGYTF; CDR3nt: TGCAGCGCGACATCAACTAACTATGGCTACACCTTC
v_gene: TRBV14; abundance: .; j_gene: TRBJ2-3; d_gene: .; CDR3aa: CASSHQGKDTQYF; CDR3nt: TGTGCCAGCAGCCACCAGGGAAAAGATACGCAGTATTTT
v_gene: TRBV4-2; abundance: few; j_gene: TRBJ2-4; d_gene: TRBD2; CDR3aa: CASSQDPSITGGTNIQYF; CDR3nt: TGTGCCAGCAGCCAAGATCCTTCAATAACGGGGGGAACGAACATTCAGTACTTC
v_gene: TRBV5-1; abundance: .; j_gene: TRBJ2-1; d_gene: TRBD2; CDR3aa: CASSPGLGAGNEQFF; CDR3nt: TGCGCCAGCAGCCCCGGACTAGGGGCGGGCAATGAGCAGTTCTTC
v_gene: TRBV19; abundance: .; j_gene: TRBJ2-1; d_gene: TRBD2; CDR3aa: CAASGLAGILGGNEQFF; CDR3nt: TGTGCCGCGTCAGGACTAGCGGGAATTCTTGGGGGCAATGAGCAGTTCTTC
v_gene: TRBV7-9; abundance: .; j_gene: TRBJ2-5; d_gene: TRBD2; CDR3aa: CASSPPGLAGETQYF; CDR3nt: TGTGCCAGCAGCCCCCCGGGACTAGCGGGAGAGACCCAGTACTTC
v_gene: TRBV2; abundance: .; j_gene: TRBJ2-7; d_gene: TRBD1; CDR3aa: CASSEVRDRGEQYF; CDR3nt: TGTGCCAGCAGTGAAGTTAGGGACAGGGGCGAGCAGTACTTC
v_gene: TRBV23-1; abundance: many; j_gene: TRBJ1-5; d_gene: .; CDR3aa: CASSQSAKSNQPQHF; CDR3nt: TGCGCCAGCAGTCAATCAGCCAAGAGCAATCAGCCCCAGCATTTT
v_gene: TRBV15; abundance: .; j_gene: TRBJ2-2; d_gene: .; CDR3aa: CATSRDLAQGNPGELFF; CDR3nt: TGTGCCACCAGCAGAGATTTGGCACAGGGTAACCCCGGGGAGCTGTTTTTT
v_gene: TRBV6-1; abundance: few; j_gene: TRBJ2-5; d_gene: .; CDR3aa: CASRLTIQETQYF; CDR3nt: TGTGCCAGCAGACTCACTATCCAAGAGACCCAGTACTTC
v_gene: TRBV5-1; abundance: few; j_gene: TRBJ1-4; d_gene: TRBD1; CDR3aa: CASSPGTGVFNEKLFF; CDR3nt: TGCGCCAGCAGCCCCGGGACAGGGGTGTTTAATGAAAAACTGTTTTTT
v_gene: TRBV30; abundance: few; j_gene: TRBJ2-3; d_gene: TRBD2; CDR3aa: CAWTSGSTDTQYF; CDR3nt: TGTGCCTGGACTAGCGGGAGCACAGATACGCAGTATTTT
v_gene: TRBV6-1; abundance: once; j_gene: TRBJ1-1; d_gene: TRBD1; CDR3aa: CASSAHFTGDTEAFF; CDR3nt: TGTGCCAGCAGTGCTCACTTCACAGGGGACACTGAAGCTTTCTTT
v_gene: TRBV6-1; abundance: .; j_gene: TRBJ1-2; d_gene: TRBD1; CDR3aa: CAIRGDRGYGYTF; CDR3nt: TGTGCCATCAGGGGTGACAGGGGCTATGGCTACACCTTC
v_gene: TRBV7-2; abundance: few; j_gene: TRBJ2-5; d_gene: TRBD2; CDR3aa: CASSLGLAEQETQYF; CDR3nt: TGTGCCAGCAGCTTGGGACTAGCGGAGCAAGAGACCCAGTACTTC
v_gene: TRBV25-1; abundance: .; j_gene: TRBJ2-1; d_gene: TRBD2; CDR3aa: CASSDNLGLGSYNEQFF; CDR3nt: TGTGCCAGCAGTGATAATCTAGGACTAGGCTCCTACAATGAGCAGTTCTTC
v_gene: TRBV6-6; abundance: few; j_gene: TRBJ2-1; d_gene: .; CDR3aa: CASTRTQNEQFF; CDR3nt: TGTGCCAGCACTCGGACACAGAATGAGCAGTTCTTC
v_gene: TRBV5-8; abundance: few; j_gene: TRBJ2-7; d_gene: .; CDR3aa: CASSLGPSQSYEQYF; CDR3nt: TGTGCCAGCAGCTTAGGTCCTAGCCAGTCCTACGAGCAGTACTTC
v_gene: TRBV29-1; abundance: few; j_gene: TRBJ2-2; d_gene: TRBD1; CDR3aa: CSVTLRDRGLTGELFF; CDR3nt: TGCAGCGTCACCCTCCGGGACAGGGGGCTCACCGGGGAGCTGTTTTTT
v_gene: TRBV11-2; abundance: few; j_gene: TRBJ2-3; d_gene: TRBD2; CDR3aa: CASSFIAGPSTDTQYF; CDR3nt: TGTGCCAGCAGCTTTATAGCGGGACCTTCCACAGATACGCAGTATTTT
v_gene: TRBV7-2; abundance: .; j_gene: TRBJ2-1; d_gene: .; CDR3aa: CASSPPRNHNEQFF; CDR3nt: TGTGCCAGCAGCCCCCCCAGGAATCACAATGAGCAGTTCTTC
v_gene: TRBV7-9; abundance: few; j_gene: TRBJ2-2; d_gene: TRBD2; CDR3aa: CASSLSGAGGSAGELFF; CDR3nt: TGTGCCAGCAGCTTATCTGGGGCGGGAGGGTCTGCCGGGGAGCTGTTTTTT